This TCR beta chain is drawn from a study of lymphopenia after photon versus proton radiotherapy. Using immunoSEQ multiplex PCR, the repertoire was profiled, and TCRdb retains in-frame clones only, with some absent. Of about 45,000 clones in the sample, 85% were seen once. This CDR3 is built from 13 residues. V shed 0 bases and J shed 15 bases, with 15 bases lying between them. The V gene's germline CDR1 is SGHAT and CDR2 FQNNGV. This clone was seen only a few times. Its antigen is as yet unknown. The study, taken as a whole, reports: Relative stability marked proton patients; photon patients lost diversity and naive cells.

The chain is built from TRBV11-2 and TRBJ2-1; the D is unclear. This sample comprised peripheral blood, obtained from a patient treated with photon-based radiotherapy. The sequence derives from a man aged 35 to 55 with gastric cancer. CDR3 DNA sequence: TGTGCCAGCAGCTTAGAGGCGGCTCGCCGCCTGTTCTTC. Encoded protein: CASSLEAARRLFF.